Shown below are 28 T cell receptor beta chains from a single sample sequenced in a study of blood T cell repertoires in COVID-19. Libraries were prepared by immunoSEQ multiplex PCR; TCRdb keeps only in-frame clonotypes and omits some of them. Among tens of thousands of clones, about 88% were seen once, and the ten largest hold about 21%. The material sequenced was peripheral blood. These receptors originate from a human donor in a cohort sampled during active COVID-19.

This rearrangement joins TRBV18 to TRBJ1-1; D remains ambiguous. The ends were cut back, 2 bases at V and 5 bases at J, with 9 bases in the middle. The CDR3 loop spans 13 amino acids. From germline, CDR1 is KGHSH and CDR2 LQKENI. The CDR3 sequence is CASSPTQRTEAFF. The CDR3 DNA reads TGTGCCAGCTCACCAACGCAGAGGACTGAAGCTTTCTTT. Filled out from reference TRBV18 and TRBJ1-1, the complete variable domain reads NAGVMQNPRHLVRRRGQEARLRCSPMKGHSHVYWYRQLPEEGLKFMVYLQKENIIDESGMPKERFSAEFPKEGPSILRIQQVVRGDSAAYFCASSPTQRTEAFFGQGTRLTVV.

The J gene is TRBJ2-7, the V gene TRBV5-1; TRBD1 aligns across 8 bases. V was pared by 3 bases and J by 5 bases, with 7 bases of the junction left unmatched. This CDR3 is 14 amino acids long. Germline V CDR1 and CDR2: SGHRS, YFSETQ. CDR3 residues: CASSSTGGFHEQYF. The CDR3, as DNA: TGCGCCAGCAGCTCCACAGGGGGTTTCCACGAGCAGTACTTC.

V usage is TRBV7-9 and J usage is TRBJ1-2; 7 bases agree with TRBD1. The CDR3 covers 13 residues. Germline values: CDR1 SEHNR, CDR2 FQNEAQ (reference sequence). V gave up 4 bases and J gave up 4 bases; unmatched junction bases: 3. CDR3 in amino acids: CASSSGTVYGYTF. The CDR3 nucleotides read TGTGCCAGCAGCTCCGGGACAGTCTATGGCTACACCTTC.

This clone is labeled large. This chain links TRBV15 with TRBJ2-1; 7 nucleotides match TRBD1. With V trimmed by 2 bases and J by 3 bases, 10 bases remained unmatched. CDR1 is LNHNV and CDR2 is YYDKDF in the germline V gene (reference sequence). This CDR3 spans 17 amino acids. For the CDR3, the DNA is TGTGCCACCAGCAGACACCCGGGACAGAGCTTCTACAATGAGCAGTTCTTC. It codes for CATSRHPGQSFYNEQFF.

This chain uses TRBV2 with TRBJ1-1; D may be TRBD1 (5 bases). Germline V gene sequence: CDR1 SNHLY, CDR2 FYNNEI. CDR3 size: 13 residues. With 8 bases removed from V and 4 bases from J, the gap between germline ends came to 14 bases. CDR3 loop: CASLSDSFTEAFF. The CDR3 DNA reads as TGTGCCAGCCTCAGCGACAGTTTCACTGAAGCTTTCTTT.

The chain employs TRBV2 and TRBJ2-6; unclear D gene. CDR1 and CDR2 (germline): SNHLY, FYNNEI. V lost 3 bases to trimming and J lost 0 bases, with 6 bases between them. This CDR3 spans 15 amino acids. CDR3 nucleotide sequence: TGTGCCAGCAGTGATTGGAGCTCTGGGGCCAACGTCCTGACTTTC. Translating it yields CASSDWSSGANVLTF. The variable domain in full, completed from reference TRBV2 and TRBJ2-6, reads EPEVTQTPSHQVTQMGQEVILRCVPISNHLYFYWYRQILGQKVEFLVSFYNNEISEKSEIFDDQFSVERPDGSNFTLKIRSTKLEDSAMYFCASSDWSSGANVLTFGAGSRLTVL.

The rearrangement uses TRBV7-9 and TRBJ2-1; D perhaps matches TRBD2 (6 bases). The V end was cut by 4 bases, the J end by 0 bases, with 13 bases between. The CDR3 consists of 16 residues. The germline CDR1 and CDR2 sequences are SEHNR and FQNEAQ (reference sequence). CDR3 bases: TGTGCCAGCAGCTCCCAGGAGGGAGTCTCCTACAATGAGCAGTTCTTC. As protein: CASSSQEGVSYNEQFF.

The chain has TRBV3-1 (or the pseudogene TRBV3-2) and TRBJ2-5; 10 bases line up with TRBD2. Per the germline V gene, CDR1 is LGHDT and CDR2 is YNNKEL (reference sequence). V lost 0 bases and J lost 2; bases outside the gene matches: 12. The CDR3 runs to 19 residues. CDR3 sequence reads: CASSQDLAGASGGQETQYF. The CDR3 DNA sequence: TGTGCCAGCAGCCAAGATCTAGCGGGGGCAAGTGGTGGGCAAGAGACCCAGTACTTC.

This clone was recorded once. The rearrangement joins TRBV4-1 to TRBJ2-3, with D tentatively TRBD2 (6 bases). The CDR3 runs 15 residues. Germline lookup yields CDR1 MGHRA and CDR2 YSYEKL. Trimming stripped 3 bases from V and 6 bases from J, with 16 bases between. CDR3 region: CASSQSPGVGDTQYF. The CDR3 DNA reads as TGCGCCAGCAGCCAGTCCCCGGGGGTCGGGGATACGCAGTATTTT.

The rearrangement links TRBV7-2 to TRBJ2-5; 7 bases fit TRBD1. V lost 5 bases to trimming and J lost 2 bases; unmatched junction nucleotides: 2. CDR3 length: 13 residues. The germline gives CDR1 SGHTA, CDR2 FQGNSA. The CDR3 spells CASSMGQQETQYF. The CDR3 DNA reads as TGTGCCAGCAGCATGGGACAGCAAGAGACCCAGTACTTC.

In DNA form, the CDR3 reads TGTGCCATCAGTGAGTCTCACAGGGGAGGAAACACCATATATTTT. It is translated as CAISESHRGGNTIYF. The chain links TRBV10-3 to TRBJ1-3, with 7 bases aligning to TRBD1. J was trimmed by 4 bases and V by 0 bases; bases with no gene match: 3. The CDR3 contains 15 residues. From germline, CDR1 is ENHRY and CDR2 SYGVKD.

The chain is built from TRBV10-1 and TRBJ2-3, with D possibly TRBD1 on 6 matching bases. The CDR3 totals 16 residues. Per germline, CDR1 WNHNN and CDR2 SYGVQD (reference sequence). Trimming shortened V by 0 bases and J by 6 bases, and 16 bases separated the two germline ends. Here the CDR3 reads CASSESKGVPSDTQYF. In nucleotides, the CDR3 is TGCGCCAGCAGTGAGTCCAAGGGGGTACCATCCGATACGCAGTATTTT.

The chain combines TRBV6-5 with TRBJ2-4; maybe TRBD2 (6 bases). The V gene's germline CDR1 is MNHEY and CDR2 SVGAGI. Trimming removed 7 bases from V and 0 bases from J, with 10 bases in between. This CDR3 spans 14 amino acids. In nucleotides, the CDR3 is TGTGCCAGCATGGAGGGACTAGCCAAAAACATTCAGTACTTC. Encoded protein: CASMEGLAKNIQYF.

The chain joins TRBV6-5 to TRBJ1-5, with 9 bases identical to TRBD1. Trimming at V came to 2 bases and at J to 5 bases, leaving 4 bases not matched to a gene. Germline CDR1 is MNHEY and CDR2 is SVGAGI. The CDR3 spans 15 residues. The CDR3 region has the DNA TGTGCCAGCAGTTACGACAGGGGGTGGGATCAGCCCCAGCATTTT. Encoded protein: CASSYDRGWDQPQHF.

The J gene is TRBJ1-2, the V gene TRBV29-1; D possibly corresponds to TRBD1 (5 bases). The CDR3 is 15 residues long. Trimming shortened V by 3 bases and J by 7 bases, and 21 bases separated the two germline ends. Per germline, CDR1 SQVTM and CDR2 ANQGSEA. The CDR3 nucleotides are TGCAGCGTTGACTCCGGGACGGGGGTATCCGGTGGCTACACCTTC. This codes for CSVDSGTGVSGGYTF.

The gene calls are TRBV30 and TRBJ1-4; TRBD1 matches at 9 bases. CDR3 size: 14 residues. V lost 1 base to trimming and J lost 7 bases; unmatched junction nucleotides: 4. Germline V lookup: CDR1 GTSNPN, CDR2 SVGIG (reference sequence). CDR3 in DNA: TGTGCCTGGAGTGACAGGGGGCCCGTTGAAAAACTGTTTTTT. This gives the protein CAWSDRGPVEKLFF.

In its sample, this clone was seen once. This chain connects TRBV9 to TRBJ2-7, with D perhaps TRBD2 (5 bases). V was cut by 0 bases and J by 7 bases, with 20 bases left in between. Per germline, CDR1 SGDLS and CDR2 YYNGEE. The length of the CDR3 is 16 residues. The CDR3 reads CASSVAGHLSTGEQYF. DNA for the CDR3: TGTGCCAGCAGCGTAGCCGGGCACCTCTCGACGGGGGAGCAGTACTTC.

This sequence joins TRBV18 and TRBJ1-2, with D possibly being TRBD1 (6 bases). V was trimmed by 6 bases and J by 7 bases, leaving 18 bases between them. The CDR3 is 14 amino acids. Germline-derived CDR1 and CDR2 are KGHSH and LQKENI. The CDR3 sequence is CASSLLPQGFGYTF. The CDR3 DNA reads TGTGCCAGCTCGCTCTTGCCTCAGGGGTTTGGCTACACCTTC.

The chain employs TRBV7-9 and TRBJ2-7, with TRBD1 matching 8 bases. This CDR3 region has 14 residues. Germline assignment: CDR1 SEHNR and CDR2 FQNEAQ (reference sequence). V was pared by 5 bases and J by 5 bases, with 8 bases of the junction left unmatched. CDR3 nucleotides: TGTGCCAGCAGCCGAGGACAGGGTAGTCACGAGCAGTACTTC. This sequence encodes CASSRGQGSHEQYF.

The chain is built from TRBV5-5 and TRBJ1-1; 11 positions match TRBD1. The CDR3 loop spans 15 amino acids. Germline CDR1 reads SGHKS; CDR2 reads YYEKEE (reference sequence). J was trimmed by 6 bases and V by 3 bases; bases with no gene match: 7. The CDR3 loop reads CASSSPGQGAAEAFF. The CDR3 DNA is TGTGCCAGCAGCTCCCCCGGACAGGGGGCTGCTGAAGCTTTCTTT. The full variable domain, rest sourced from reference TRBV5-5 and TRBJ1-1, is DAGVTQSPTHLIKTRGQQVTLRCSPISGHKSVSWYQQVLGQGPQFIFQYYEKEERGRGNFPDRFSARQFPNYSSELNVNALLLGDSALYLCASSSPGQGAAEAFFGQGTRLTVV.

The chain employs TRBV7-8 and TRBJ1-2; D is perhaps TRBD1 (6 bases). V was cut by 1 base and J by 5 bases, with 23 bases left in between. CDR3 length: 18 residues. From germline, CDR1 is SGHVS and CDR2 FQNEAQ. The CDR3 spells CASSLVSTPSGTYYGYTF. DNA for the CDR3: TGTGCCAGCAGCTTAGTATCCACTCCTTCTGGGACATATTATGGCTACACCTTC.

The chain carries TRBV6-5 and TRBJ1-1; TRBD1 is a possible D gene (6 bases). The CDR3 spans 13 residues. Trimming cost V 6 bases and J 3 bases, with 11 bases left between them. Germline V lookup: CDR1 MNHEY, CDR2 SVGAGI. The CDR3 sequence is CASRVTGYTEAFF. CDR3 nucleotide sequence: TGTGCCAGCAGGGTTACAGGGTACACTGAAGCTTTCTTT.

The rearrangement links TRBV28 to TRBJ2-1; 11 nucleotides align to TRBD2. Germline assignment: CDR1 MDHEN and CDR2 SYDVKM. V lost 2 bases and J lost 9; bases outside the gene matches: 3. CDR3 length: 14 residues. Here the CDR3 DNA reads TGTGCCAGCAGTTTACTCGGGACTAGCGGTGAGCAGTTCTTC. Translation gives CASSLLGTSGEQFF.

This chain joins TRBV5-1 and TRBJ2-2; 7 nucleotides align to TRBD2. J gave up 4 bases and V 6 bases, and 3 bases lay outside the gene matches. The CDR3 runs 13 residues. CDR1 is SGHRS and CDR2 is YFSETQ in the germline V gene. This CDR3 is CASNPSGTGELFF. CDR3 bases: TGCGCCAGCAACCCTAGCGGCACCGGGGAGCTGTTTTTT.

The J gene is TRBJ2-4, the V gene TRBV7-9; TRBD1 matches at 8 bases. The trim removed 3 bases at V and 2 bases at J, leaving 6 bases unmatched. Germline V lookup: CDR1 SEHNR, CDR2 FQNEAQ (reference sequence). CDR3 length: 16 amino acids. CDR3 region: CASSLGQGASKNIQYF. The CDR3 DNA is TGTGCCAGCAGCTTGGGGCAGGGGGCCTCCAAAAACATTCAGTACTTC.

This CDR3 is CAIRAGTEGSGYTF. DNA of the CDR3: TGTGCCATCAGAGCCGGGACAGAGGGCTCTGGCTACACCTTC. This chain joins TRBV10-3 and TRBJ1-2; 7 nucleotides align to TRBD1. J lost 7 bases, V lost 6 bases, and 11 bases had no gene match. Looked up from germline, CDR1 is ENHRY and CDR2 is SYGVKD. This CDR3 comprises 14 residues.

This clone was seen just once. V gene TRBV27 combines with J gene TRBJ2-3, with D possibly being TRBD1 (5 bases). Germline assignment: CDR1 MNHEY and CDR2 SMNVEV (reference sequence). This CDR3 comprises 14 residues. Trimming took 3 bases from V and 0 from J, leaving 7 bases between them. CDR3 amino acids: CASSFHRSTDTQYF. DNA for the CDR3: TGTGCCAGCAGTTTCCACAGGAGCACAGATACGCAGTATTTT.

The chain employs TRBV6-1 and TRBJ2-3; D perhaps matches TRBD2 (5 bases). Germline CDR1 is MNHNS and CDR2 is SASEGT. This CDR3 spans 16 amino acids. With 1 base removed from V and 4 bases from J, the gap between germline ends came to 15 bases. CDR3 amino acids: CASSEVRGRGADTQYF. Written as DNA, the CDR3 is TGTGCCAGCAGTGAAGTCCGAGGGAGAGGCGCAGATACGCAGTATTTT.